This TCR beta chain was sequenced in a study of Graves' ophthalmopathy and Graves' hyperthyroidism. The trim removed 10 bases at V and 6 bases at J, leaving 10 bases unmatched. The germline V gene has CDR1 SGHTA and CDR2 FQGTGA. CDR3 size: 14 residues. Amplification from RNA transcripts yielded the TCR beta CDR3 regions. In the first round, RT-PCR was carried out with HTBI primers, and a multiplex PCR formed the second round. MiXCR was run by TCRdb on the multiplex PCR reads, yielding one entry per CDR3 protein. The sample includes approximately 700,000 distinct CDR3 sequences, under 50% seen only once; the top ten take over 2.5%.

The TCR sequence derives from an adult man with Graves' ophthalmopathy. Material for sequencing was peripheral blood. The chain couples TRBV7-3 to TRBJ2-7; 12 bases match TRBD2. The CDR3 DNA follows: TGTGCCACGGACCGGGGACTAGCGGGTTCCGAGCAGTACTTC. This sequence encodes CATDRGLAGSEQYF.